Below are 17 T cell receptor beta chains sequenced from a single sample in a study of blood T cells in healthy people across ages. Together with a sample-barcoded 5' primer, a J-beta primer mix was included in a second PCR lasting roughly 7 to 11 cycles. TCRdb passed the 5' RACE reads through MiXCR, listing each CDR3 protein once. Of about 760,000 distinct CDR3 sequences listed, approximately 53% are singletons. The specimen sequenced was blood. The receptors here all came from a middle-aged man in good health.

This sequence joins TRBV29-1 and TRBJ2-5; D unresolved. Trimming pared 7 bases from V and 2 bases from J, leaving 11 bases between. Germline V gene data show CDR1 as SQVTM and CDR2 as ANQGSEA. The CDR3 is made up of 12 amino acids. DNA of the CDR3: TGCAGCGCTCATAAGGGTCAAGAGACCCAGTACTTC. It is translated as CSAHKGQETQYF.

The CDR3 is CASGYRVGAFF. The CDR3 nucleotides are TGTGCCAGCGGGTACAGGGTGGGTGCTTTCTTT. This chain links TRBV27 with TRBJ1-1, with a possible D match to TRBD1 (6 bases). The CDR3 consists of 11 residues. Trimming removed 8 bases at V and 11 bases at J, with 15 bases between. Germline V gene sequence: CDR1 MNHEY, CDR2 SMNVEV (reference sequence).

The V and J genes are TRBV29-1 and TRBJ1-1; D call uncertain. The germline V gene has CDR1 SQVTM and CDR2 ANQGSEA. The germline V and J ends were trimmed by 5 bases and 2 bases, with 9 bases remaining between them. This CDR3 has 12 residues. The CDR3 loop is CSVMPVNTEAFF. In DNA form, the CDR3 reads TGCAGCGTTATGCCGGTTAACACTGAAGCTTTCTTT. Looking up the rest from reference TRBV29-1 and TRBJ1-1 gives the full variable domain: SAVISQKPSRDICQRGTSLTIQCQVDSQVTMMFWYRQQPGQSLTLIATANQGSEATYESGFVIDKFPISRPNLTFSTLTVSNMSPEDSSIYLCSVMPVNTEAFFGQGTRLTVV.

The chain uses TRBV20-1 and TRBJ2-4; D may match TRBD1 or TRBD2 (6 bases each). The CDR3 is made up of 14 amino acids. Germline CDR1 DFQATT, CDR2 SNEGSKA (reference sequence). V dropped 4 bases and J dropped 5 bases, with 15 bases sitting between them. CDR3 nucleotides: TGCAGTGCTATCAAGTTGGAGGGGGAAAACATTCAGTACTTC. It specifies CSAIKLEGENIQYF.

The CDR3 DNA reads as TGTGCCAGCAGCTTAGGCGGGATTAACTCCTACAATGAGCAGTACTTC. Its translation: CASSLGGINSYNEQYF. This chain uses TRBV7-2 with TRBJ2-7; D perhaps matches TRBD2 (6 bases). CDR1 and CDR2 (germline): SGHTA, FQGNSA. This CDR3 comprises 16 residues. Trimming stripped 1 base from V and 7 bases from J, with 20 bases between.

A remark on this clonotype: It is likely a read error, because the conserved phenylalanine at the end of the CDR3 is missing. V gene TRBV27 combines with J gene TRBJ1-2; the D gene is possibly TRBD1 (5 bases). The ends were cut back, 6 bases at V and 2 bases at J, with 13 bases in the middle. This CDR3 contains 14 residues. Per the germline V gene, CDR1 is MNHEY and CDR2 is SMNVEV (reference sequence). The chain's CDR3 is CASSPGQPNYGYTL. CDR3 sequence (DNA): TGTGCCAGCAGCCCTGGACAACCCAACTATGGCTACACCTTG.

The CDR3 DNA follows: TGTGCCAGCAGTAGCAGGGGGCTGGAGACCCAGTACTTC. It is translated as CASSSRGLETQYF. The chain employs TRBV6-1 and TRBJ2-5; 8 positions match TRBD1. This CDR3 contains 13 residues. Germline lookup yields CDR1 MNHNS and CDR2 SASEGT. V shed 5 bases, J shed 5 bases, and the junction held 4 bases outside the gene matches.

This clonotype was detected only a few times. A much larger clonotype is one base distant, so this may be a read error. The rearrangement links TRBV27 to TRBJ2-5, with 8 positions matching TRBD2. The CDR3 totals 14 residues. V shed 3 bases, J shed 9 bases, and the junction held 9 bases outside the gene matches. The germline V gene encodes CDR1 MNHEY and CDR2 SMNVEV (reference sequence). This chain's CDR3 is CASSFGGGQFAQYF. DNA of the CDR3: TGTGCCAGCAGTTTTGGCGGGGGGCAATTTGCCCAGTACTTC.

The chain joins TRBV12-3 or TRBV12-4 to TRBJ2-1, with TRBD1 matching over 11 bases. There are 15 residues in the CDR3. Trimming at V came to 5 bases and at J to 8 bases, leaving 8 bases not matched to a gene. The CDR3: CASSLRTGGFHEQFF. For the CDR3, the DNA is TGTGCCAGCAGTCTTAGGACAGGGGGCTTCCATGAGCAGTTCTTC.

V is TRBV9 and J is TRBJ2-4, with unresolved D. Trimming left V 0 bases short and J 2 bases short, with 9 bases between. The CDR3 runs 15 residues. CDR1 SGDLS and CDR2 YYNGEE come from the germline V gene. DNA of the CDR3: TGTGCCAGCAGCGTAGGTGGGAATACCAAAAACATTCAGTACTTC. It yields the protein CASSVGGNTKNIQYF.

The J gene is TRBJ2-5, the V gene TRBV7-9; D may be TRBD1 (5 bases). V lost 7 bases and J lost 3, with 12 bases in between. Germline lookup yields CDR1 SEHNR and CDR2 FQNEAQ (reference sequence). CDR3 size: 13 residues. The CDR3 DNA sequence: TGTGCCAGCAATCTCGTAGGGGAAGAGACCCAGTACTTC. Translated: CASNLVGEETQYF.

The V gene is TRBV4-3, the J gene TRBJ1-1; 10 bases line up with TRBD1. V dropped 1 base and J dropped 4; count of bases not matched to a gene: 3. Looked up from germline, CDR1 is LGHNA and CDR2 is YSLEER. CDR3 length: 15 amino acids. The CDR3 DNA reads as TGCGCCAGCAGCCAAGCGGACAGGGGGGGCACTGAAGCTTTCTTT. Protein sequence: CASSQADRGGTEAFF.

This chain uses TRBV20-1 with TRBJ2-3, with unresolved D. Per the germline V gene, CDR1 is DFQATT and CDR2 is SNEGSKA (reference sequence). CDR3 size: 13 residues. Trimming cost V 0 bases and J 5 bases, with 9 bases left between them. CDR3 residues: CSARDIARDTQYF. DNA for the CDR3: TGCAGTGCTAGAGATATAGCTCGAGATACGCAGTATTTT.

This chain links TRBV27 with TRBJ2-7; 7 positions match TRBD1. V shed 1 base, J shed 0 bases, and the junction held 3 bases outside the gene matches. The CDR3 loop spans 15 amino acids. CDR1 and CDR2 (germline): MNHEY, SMNVEV (reference sequence). CDR3 amino acids: CASSLLGGLSYEQYF. Here the CDR3 DNA reads TGTGCCAGCAGTTTATTAGGGGGCCTCTCCTACGAGCAGTACTTC.

This clonotype was counted between two and nine times. The chain couples TRBV10-3 to TRBJ2-1; the match to TRBD1 covers 9 bases. Germline V CDR1 and CDR2: ENHRY, SYGVKD. The CDR3 contains 18 residues. The trim removed 0 bases at V and 6 bases at J, leaving 12 bases unmatched. The CDR3 DNA is TGTGCCATCAGTGAGTCGAAATTCCGGACAGGGGACTCCAATGAGCAGTTCTTC. It codes for CAISESKFRTGDSNEQFF.

There are many counts of this clonotype. The rearrangement joins TRBV12-3 or TRBV12-4 to TRBJ1-2; D is possibly TRBD1 (5 bases). Deletions cut 6 bases from V and 3 bases from J, with 11 bases between. The CDR3 has 13 residues. CDR3 loop: CASSPDRDYGYTF. The CDR3, as DNA: TGTGCCAGCAGCCCTGACAGAGACTATGGCTACACCTTC.

In this sample, this clonotype turned up a few times. The CDR3 DNA follows: TGTGCCAGCAGCCCAACTTTGGACGGAGCTAACTATGGCTACACCTTC. Its translation: CASSPTLDGANYGYTF. V and J are TRBV6-2 or TRBV6-3 and TRBJ1-2, with D unclear. This CDR3 is 16 amino acids long. CDR1 MNHEY and CDR2 SVGEGT come from the germline V gene. V lost 6 bases to trimming and J lost 0 bases, with 17 bases between them.